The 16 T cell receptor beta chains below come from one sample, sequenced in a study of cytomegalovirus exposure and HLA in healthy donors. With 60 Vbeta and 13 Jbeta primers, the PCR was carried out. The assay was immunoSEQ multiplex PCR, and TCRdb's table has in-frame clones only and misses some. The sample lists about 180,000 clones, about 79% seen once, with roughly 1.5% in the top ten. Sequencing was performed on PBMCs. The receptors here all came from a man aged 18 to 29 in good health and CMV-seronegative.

The CDR3 sequence: CASSPQQGSTDTQYF. The CDR3 DNA sequence: TGTGCCAGCTCACCACAACAGGGCAGCACAGATACGCAGTATTTT. The chain is built from TRBV18 and TRBJ2-3; weak D call: TRBD1 (6 bases). Germline CDR1 KGHSH, CDR2 LQKENI. Between the trimmed V and J ends, which lost 1 base and 0 bases, there was a span of 8 bases. The CDR3 runs to 15 residues.

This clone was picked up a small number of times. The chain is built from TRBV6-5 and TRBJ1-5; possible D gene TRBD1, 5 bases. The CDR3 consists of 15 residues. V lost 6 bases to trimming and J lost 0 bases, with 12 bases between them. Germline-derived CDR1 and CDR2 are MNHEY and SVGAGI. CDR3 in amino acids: CASRWGPYSNQPQHF. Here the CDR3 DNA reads TGTGCCAGCAGGTGGGGCCCTTATAGCAATCAGCCCCAGCATTTT.

CDR3 DNA sequence: TGTGCCAGCAGCTTCTCCGGCGGGAACACTGAAGCTTTCTTT. The encoded protein is CASSFSGGNTEAFF. J is TRBJ1-1 and V is TRBV7-9; D remains unclear. Trimming removed 3 bases from V and 1 base from J, with 9 bases in between. CDR1 is SEHNR, CDR2 FQNEAQ, per germline (reference sequence). This CDR3 contains 14 residues.

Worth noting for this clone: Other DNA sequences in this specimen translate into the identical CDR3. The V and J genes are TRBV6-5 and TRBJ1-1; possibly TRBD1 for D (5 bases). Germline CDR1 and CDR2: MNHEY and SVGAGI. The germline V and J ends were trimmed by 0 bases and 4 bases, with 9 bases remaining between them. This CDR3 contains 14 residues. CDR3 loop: CASSYSSGGTEAFF. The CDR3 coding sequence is TGTGCCAGCAGTTACTCGAGCGGGGGCACTGAAGCTTTCTTT.

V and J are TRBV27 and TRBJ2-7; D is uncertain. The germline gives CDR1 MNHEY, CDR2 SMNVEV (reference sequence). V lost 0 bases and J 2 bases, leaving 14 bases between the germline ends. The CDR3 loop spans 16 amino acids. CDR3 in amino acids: CASSLSPGPTAYEQYF. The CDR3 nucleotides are TGTGCCAGCAGTTTATCCCCGGGTCCTACCGCCTACGAGCAGTACTTC.

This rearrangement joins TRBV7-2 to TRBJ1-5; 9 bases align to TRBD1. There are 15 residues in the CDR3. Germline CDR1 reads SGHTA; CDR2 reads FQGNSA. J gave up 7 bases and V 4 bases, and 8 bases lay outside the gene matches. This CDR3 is CASSWDREVWQPQHF. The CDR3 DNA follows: TGTGCCAGCAGCTGGGACAGGGAGGTGTGGCAGCCCCAGCATTTT.

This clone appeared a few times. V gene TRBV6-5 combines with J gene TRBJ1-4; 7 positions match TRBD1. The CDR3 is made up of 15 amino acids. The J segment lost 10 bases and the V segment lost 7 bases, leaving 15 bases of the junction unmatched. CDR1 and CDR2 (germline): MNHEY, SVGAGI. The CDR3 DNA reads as TGTGCCAGCACCTCGCCTGACAGGGTGGGGGGAAAACTGTTTTTT. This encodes CASTSPDRVGGKLFF.

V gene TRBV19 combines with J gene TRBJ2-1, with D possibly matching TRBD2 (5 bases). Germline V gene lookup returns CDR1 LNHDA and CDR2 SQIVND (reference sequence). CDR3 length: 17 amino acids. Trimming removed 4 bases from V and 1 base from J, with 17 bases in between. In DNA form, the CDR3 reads TGTGCCAGTAGTAAGTCGGCCGGCGGGCTTTCCTACAATGAGCAGTTCTTC. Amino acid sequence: CASSKSAGGLSYNEQFF.

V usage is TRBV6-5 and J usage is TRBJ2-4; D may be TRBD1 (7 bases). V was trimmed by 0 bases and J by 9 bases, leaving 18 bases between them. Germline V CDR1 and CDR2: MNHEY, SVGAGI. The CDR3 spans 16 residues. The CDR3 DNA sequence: TGTGCCAGCAGTTACTCTCGGGGAAACAGGGGAGGCATTCAGTACTTC. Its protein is CASSYSRGNRGGIQYF.

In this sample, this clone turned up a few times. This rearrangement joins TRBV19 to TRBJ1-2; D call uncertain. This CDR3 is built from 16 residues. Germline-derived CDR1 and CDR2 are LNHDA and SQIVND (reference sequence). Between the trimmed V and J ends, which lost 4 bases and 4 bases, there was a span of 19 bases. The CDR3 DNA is TGTGCCAGTAGTACGACGCCAGGTCCTACCAGCTATGGCTACACCTTC. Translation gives CASSTTPGPTSYGYTF.

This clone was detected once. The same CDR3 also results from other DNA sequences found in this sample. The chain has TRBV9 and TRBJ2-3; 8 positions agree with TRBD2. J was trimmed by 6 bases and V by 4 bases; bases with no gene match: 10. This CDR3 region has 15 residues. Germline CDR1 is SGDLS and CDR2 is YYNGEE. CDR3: CASSFTGTRGDTQYF. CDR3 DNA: TGTGCCAGCAGCTTCACCGGGACTAGGGGGGATACGCAGTATTTT.

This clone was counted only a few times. CDR3 in amino acids: CASSPEGGRGVTEAFF. In nucleotides, the CDR3 is TGTGCCAGTAGTCCCGAGGGGGGCAGGGGGGTCACTGAAGCTTTCTTT. The chain combines TRBV19 with TRBJ1-1, with TRBD1 identical over 7 bases. The V and J ends lost 5 bases and 4 bases, in that order; junction bases with no gene match: 13. Germline V gene data show CDR1 as LNHDA and CDR2 as SQIVND (reference sequence). The CDR3 loop spans 16 amino acids.

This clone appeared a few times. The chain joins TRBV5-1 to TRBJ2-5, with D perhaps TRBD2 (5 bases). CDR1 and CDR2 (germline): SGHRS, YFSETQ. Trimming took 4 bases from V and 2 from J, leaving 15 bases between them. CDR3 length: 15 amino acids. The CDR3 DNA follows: TGCGCCAGCAGCCTCGAGGGTGTCGGTCAAGAGACCCAGTACTTC. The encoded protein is CASSLEGVGQETQYF.

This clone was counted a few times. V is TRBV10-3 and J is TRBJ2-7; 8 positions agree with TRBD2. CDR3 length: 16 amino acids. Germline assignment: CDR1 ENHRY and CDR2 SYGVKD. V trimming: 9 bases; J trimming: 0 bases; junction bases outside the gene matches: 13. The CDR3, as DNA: TGTGCCATGCCGAGGGGCGGGGGGATTCTCTCCTACGAGCAGTACTTC. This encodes CAMPRGGGILSYEQYF.

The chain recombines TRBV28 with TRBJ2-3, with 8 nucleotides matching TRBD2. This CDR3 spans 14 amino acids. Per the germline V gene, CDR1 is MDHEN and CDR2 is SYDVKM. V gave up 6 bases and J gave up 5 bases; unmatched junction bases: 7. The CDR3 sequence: CASSPPGGGDTQYF. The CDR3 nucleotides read TGTGCCAGCAGCCCCCCCGGGGGGGGAGATACGCAGTATTTT.

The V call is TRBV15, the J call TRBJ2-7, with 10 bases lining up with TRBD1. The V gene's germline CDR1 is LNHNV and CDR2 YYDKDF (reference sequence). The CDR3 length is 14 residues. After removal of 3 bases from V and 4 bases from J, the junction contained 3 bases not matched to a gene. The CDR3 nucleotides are TGTGCCACCAGCAGGACAGGGGGCCCGTACGAGCAGTACTTC. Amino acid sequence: CATSRTGGPYEQYF. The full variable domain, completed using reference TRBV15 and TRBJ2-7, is DAMVIQNPRYQVTQFGKPVTLSCSQTLNHNVMYWYQQKSSQAPKLLFHYYDKDFNNEADTPDNFQSRRPNTSFCFLDIRSPGLGDTAMYLCATSRTGGPYEQYFGPGTRLTVT.